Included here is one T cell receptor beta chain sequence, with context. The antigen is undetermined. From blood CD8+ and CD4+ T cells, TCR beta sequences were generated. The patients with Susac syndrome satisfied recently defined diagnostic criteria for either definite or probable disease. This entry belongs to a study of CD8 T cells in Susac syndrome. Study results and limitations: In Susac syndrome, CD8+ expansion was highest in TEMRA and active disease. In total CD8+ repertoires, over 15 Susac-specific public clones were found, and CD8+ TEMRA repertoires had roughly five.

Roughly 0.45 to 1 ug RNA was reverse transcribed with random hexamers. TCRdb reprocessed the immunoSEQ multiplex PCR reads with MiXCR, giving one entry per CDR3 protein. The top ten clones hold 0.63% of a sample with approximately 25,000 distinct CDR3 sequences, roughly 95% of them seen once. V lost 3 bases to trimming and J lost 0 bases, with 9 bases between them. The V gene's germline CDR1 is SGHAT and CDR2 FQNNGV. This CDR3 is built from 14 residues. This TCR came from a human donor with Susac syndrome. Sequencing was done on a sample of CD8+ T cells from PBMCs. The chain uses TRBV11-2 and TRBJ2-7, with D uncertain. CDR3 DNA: TGTGCCAGCAGCTTGACTCAAAGCTCCTACGAGCAGTACTTC. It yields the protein CASSLTQSSYEQYF.